Here is one T cell receptor (beta chain) with its context. Sequenced by immunoSEQ multiplex PCR; TCRdb stores in-frame clones only, minus some. The table shows 40,000 or so clones, with around 85% occurring only once. This record comes from a study of blood T cell repertoires in COVID-19. V lost 5 bases, J lost 1 base, and 15 bases lay in between. CDR1 is SGHRS, CDR2 YFSETQ, per germline. The CDR3 is 15 residues long. The chain combines TRBV5-1 with TRBJ1-2; D remains ambiguous. The clonotype comes from a middle-aged man with active or convalescent COVID-19. Sequences were obtained from peripheral blood. The CDR3: CASRSGVGSNYGYTF. The CDR3 DNA sequence: TGCGCCAGCAGGTCCGGAGTTGGGAGTAACTATGGCTACACCTTC.